The present T cell receptor (beta chain) was sequenced within a study of blood T cells in healthy people across ages. Germline V gene sequence: CDR1 SGHVS, CDR2 FNYEAQ. The CDR3 runs to 15 residues. V trimming: 3 bases; J trimming: 6 bases; junction bases outside the gene matches: 9. Each sample had at least 7 million PBMCs isolated. PCR was performed a second time for 7 to 11 cycles using a sample-barcoded 5' primer and a J-beta primer mix. TCRdb reanalysed the 5' RACE reads using MiXCR and keeps one entry per CDR3 protein. Of approximately 1.5 million distinct CDR3 sequences listed, approximately 32% are singletons.

What was sequenced was blood. This chain joins TRBV7-6 and TRBJ1-1, with 8 bases identical to TRBD1. The receptor's source is a woman under 40 in good health. DNA for the CDR3: TGTGCCAGCAGCTTTACGACAGGGGTTGGCGCTGAAGCTTTCTTT. Residues: CASSFTTGVGAEAFF.